The next 17 T cell receptor beta chains were all read from a single sample in a study of T cell responses to AZD1222 COVID-19 vaccine. Sequenced by immunoSEQ multiplex PCR; TCRdb stores in-frame clones only, minus some. Of about 48,000 clones listed, 89% are singletons. Sequencing was performed on peripheral blood, taken 28 days after the second AZD1222 dose. The receptors were gathered from an adult who received the AZD1222 COVID-19 vaccine.

V is TRBV28 and J is TRBJ2-5; 9 bases agree with TRBD2. The V gene's germline CDR1 is MDHEN and CDR2 SYDVKM. The V gene end was trimmed by 2 bases and the J gene end by 5 bases; junction bases not matched to a gene: 9. The CDR3 has 16 residues. CDR3 coding DNA: TGTGCCAGCAGTTTAGCGCGCGGGAGGGGCGGGGAGACCCAGTACTTC. This encodes CASSLARGRGGETQYF.

The gene calls are TRBV6-5 and TRBJ2-1; 7 nucleotides match TRBD1. Germline V gives CDR1 MNHEY, CDR2 SVGAGI. This CDR3 is 15 amino acids long. Trimming removed 6 bases from V and 2 bases from J; junction bases left unmatched: 7. In nucleotides, the CDR3 is TGTGCCAGCAGGGCGACAGGGACCACCTACAATGAGCAGTTCTTC. Amino acid sequence: CASRATGTTYNEQFF.

The V call is TRBV28, the J call TRBJ1-5; unclear D gene. The CDR3 contains 16 residues. Germline-derived CDR1 and CDR2 are MDHEN and SYDVKM. V lost 5 bases, J lost 3 bases, and 17 bases lay in between. DNA of the CDR3: TGTGCCAGCAGTCCGAGGGCGTCGGGAATCAATCAGCCCCAGCATTTT. The encoded protein is CASSPRASGINQPQHF. Full variable domain (missing parts from reference TRBV28 and TRBJ1-5): DVKVTQSSRYLVKRTGEKVFLECVQDMDHENMFWYRQDPGLGLRLIYFSYDVKMKEKGDIPEGYSVSREKKERFSLILESASTNQTSMYLCASSPRASGINQPQHFGDGTRLSIL.

The J gene is TRBJ1-2, the V gene TRBV27; D gene unclear. V lost 2 bases to trimming and J lost 4 bases, with 14 bases between them. Germline lookup yields CDR1 MNHEY and CDR2 SMNVEV (reference sequence). The CDR3 covers 15 residues. The CDR3 protein is CASSLEGSLLYGYTF. The CDR3 nucleotides are TGTGCCAGCAGTTTAGAGGGTTCCCTCCTCTATGGCTACACCTTC.

The CDR3 here is CSASETGYEQYF. In DNA, the CDR3 is TGCAGTGCTAGTGAAACAGGGTACGAGCAGTACTTC. The gene calls are TRBV20-1 and TRBJ2-7, with D perhaps TRBD1 (6 bases). This CDR3 has 12 amino acids. Between the trimmed V and J ends, which lost 3 bases and 4 bases, there was a span of 10 bases. CDR1 is DFQATT, CDR2 SNEGSKA, per germline (reference sequence).

The chain links TRBV7-3 to TRBJ2-7, with TRBD1 as a possible D gene (5 bases). Germline CDR1 is SGHTA and CDR2 is FQGTGA. The CDR3 runs to 18 residues. V was shortened by 1 base and J by 5 bases, with 24 bases between the two germline ends. CDR3 amino acids: CASSLISTVRATDNEQYF. The DNA of the CDR3 is TGTGCCAGCAGCTTAATATCGACGGTTCGGGCGACAGATAACGAGCAGTACTTC. Using reference TRBV7-3 and TRBJ2-7 for the parts outside the CDR3, the full variable domain is GAGVSQTPSNKVTEKGKYVELRCDPISGHTALYWYRQSLGQGPEFLIYFQGTGAADDSGLPNDRFFAVRPEGSVSTLKIQRTERGDSAVYLCASSLISTVRATDNEQYFGPGTRLTVT.

The CDR3 sequence is CASSALAGLSYEQYF. CDR3 nucleotides: TGTGCCAGCAGCGCACTAGCGGGTCTTTCCTACGAGCAGTACTTC. This chain uses TRBV3-1 (or the pseudogene TRBV3-2) with TRBJ2-7; TRBD2 aligns across 9 bases. The CDR3 runs to 15 residues. Trimming removed 5 bases from V and 1 base from J; junction bases left unmatched: 6. The germline V gene has CDR1 LGHDT and CDR2 YNNKEL (reference sequence).

The CDR3 loop is CASSLFWNSDSNYGYTF. In DNA form, the CDR3 reads TGTGCCAGCAGTTTATTTTGGAATTCGGACAGTAACTATGGCTACACCTTC. The V gene is TRBV28, the J gene TRBJ1-2; the D gene is possibly TRBD1 (6 bases). The CDR3 is 17 residues long. CDR1 and CDR2 from the germline V gene are MDHEN and SYDVKM. V dropped 1 base and J dropped 1 base, with 16 bases sitting between them.

The chain couples TRBV6-5 to TRBJ1-1; no firm D call. V was pared by 1 base and J by 2 bases, with 14 bases between. This CDR3 is built from 16 residues. CDR1 and CDR2 from the germline V gene are MNHEY and SVGAGI. This chain's CDR3 is CASSYYKGGINTEAFF. As DNA, the CDR3 is TGTGCCAGCAGTTACTATAAAGGCGGGATCAACACTGAAGCTTTCTTT.

The chain recombines TRBV2 with TRBJ1-2; weak D call: TRBD1 (5 bases). V dropped 3 bases and J dropped 3 bases, with 11 bases sitting between them. The germline CDR1 and CDR2 sequences are SNHLY and FYNNEI. There are 14 residues in the CDR3. CDR3 sequence (DNA): TGTGCCAGCAGTGACCAGGGAGGGTACTATGGCTACACCTTC. It yields the protein CASSDQGGYYGYTF.

This clone has a handful of counts. V usage is TRBV12-1 and J usage is TRBJ1-3; the D segment call TRBD1 is taken from the table without a DNA check. TRBV12-1 is flagged as a pseudogene. The CDR3 covers 16 residues. The CDR3 DNA reads as TGTGCCAGCAGCTTTGAGGGGGCGACATCTGGAAACACCATATATTTT. Translating gives CASSFEGATSGNTIYF.

The rearrangement links TRBV10-1 to TRBJ2-2, with a weak D call TRBD2 (6 bases). The CDR3 loop spans 17 amino acids. V lost 2 bases to trimming and J lost 0 bases, with 13 bases between them. CDR1 is WNHNN and CDR2 is SYGVQD in the germline V gene (reference sequence). The CDR3, as DNA: TGCGCCAGCAGTGAGGTCCCAGCGGGCGCGAACACCGGGGAGCTGTTTTTT. Its translation: CASSEVPAGANTGELFF.

In this sample, this clone is medium-sized. V gene TRBV19 combines with J gene TRBJ2-7; D perhaps matches TRBD2 (5 bases). Germline V gives CDR1 LNHDA, CDR2 SQIVND (reference sequence). The germline V and J ends were trimmed by 10 bases and 5 bases, with 15 bases remaining between them. This CDR3 has 12 residues. CDR3 sequence: CATRPGKDEQYF. In DNA form, the CDR3 reads TGTGCCACACGTCCGGGGAAGGACGAGCAGTACTTC.

The count of this clone is one. J is TRBJ1-1 and V is TRBV2, with TRBD1 as a possible D gene (6 bases). Germline assignment: CDR1 SNHLY and CDR2 FYNNEI. There are 14 residues in the CDR3. V was clipped by 8 bases and J by 2 bases, with 15 bases between them. The CDR3 bases are TGTGCCAGCTTACTGGGGGGGCCTAACACTGAAGCTTTCTTT. Its translation is CASLLGGPNTEAFF. Together with reference TRBV2 and TRBJ1-1, the CDR3 gives the full variable domain: EPEVTQTPSHQVTQMGQEVILRCVPISNHLYFYWYRQILGQKVEFLVSFYNNEISEKSEIFDDQFSVERPDGSNFTLKIRSTKLEDSAMYFCASLLGGPNTEAFFGQGTRLTVV.

This chain links TRBV6-2 or TRBV6-3 with TRBJ2-2, with D tentatively TRBD2 (5 bases). CDR1 is MNHEY and CDR2 is SVGEGT in the germline V gene. V shed 5 bases and J shed 0 bases, with 10 bases lying between them. The CDR3 totals 15 residues. CDR3 sequence reads: CASSGLASNTGELFF. CDR3 coding DNA: TGTGCCAGCAGTGGATTAGCGTCGAACACCGGGGAGCTGTTTTTT.

The chain employs TRBV6-5 and TRBJ2-7, with TRBD2 matching 9 bases. The CDR3 has 14 amino acids. The germline V gene encodes CDR1 MNHEY and CDR2 SVGAGI. The V gene end was trimmed by 6 bases and the J gene end by 3 bases; junction bases not matched to a gene: 6. In DNA form, the CDR3 reads TGTGCCAGCAGGGATGTAGCGGGGGTCTACGAGCAGTACTTC. Protein sequence: CASRDVAGVYEQYF.

The genes are TRBV19 and TRBJ1-6; D is unclear. The V and J ends lost 2 bases and 5 bases respectively, with 10 bases between them. Germline-derived CDR1 and CDR2 are LNHDA and SQIVND (reference sequence). The CDR3 has 15 residues. The CDR3 reads CASSIRTKDNSPLHF. The CDR3 DNA follows: TGTGCCAGTAGTATAAGGACGAAGGATAATTCACCCCTCCACTTT.